The clone carrying this T cell receptor beta chain came up a few times. Its specificity is unknown. V was clipped by 6 bases and J by 6 bases, with 24 bases between them. Germline assignment: CDR1 DFQATT and CDR2 SNEGSKA (reference sequence). The CDR3 runs to 15 residues. This specimen belongs to a study of T cells after yellow fever vaccination. Notes on the study in general: High-abundance clonotypes from the bulk population could contaminate FACS-sorted repertoires. Though weaker, the secondary response peaked faster, on day 5 versus 15.

TCRdb passed the 5' RACE reads through MiXCR, listing each CDR3 protein once. The data contain about 400,000 distinct CDR3 sequences, 6.2% of them seen just once; the ten biggest clones take up around 16%. The chain uses TRBV20-1 and TRBJ2-7; D is possibly TRBD1 or TRBD2 (5 bases each). The sequence derives from a man younger than 40 who received the YFV17D yellow fever vaccine. The sequencing used PBMCs, collected 5 days after the yellow fever booster vaccination. In nucleotides, the CDR3 is TGCAGTGCCGAGGGTCGAACCGGGCCGGGGCGCGAGCAGTACTTC. Its translation is CSAEGRTGPGREQYF.